This T cell receptor beta chain stems from a study of regulatory T cells in long-lasting Graves disease. Study-level background: Less than 3 months of antithyroid drugs had been taken by newly diagnosed Graves' patients.

CDR3-region Arm-PCR and iRepertoire HTBI primers produced the TCR beta libraries. TCRdb reprocessed the multiplex PCR reads with MiXCR, giving one entry per CDR3 protein. The table records under 450,000 distinct CDR3 sequences, 15% to 20% of them present only once. Time point noted: newly diagnosed GD, antithyroid drugs for less than 3 months. PBMCs were the source of the RNA used for TCR sequencing. Peripheral blood, at roughly 9 milliliters, went into EDTA tubes. Trimming removed 2 bases from V and 9 bases from J; junction bases left unmatched: 10. The CDR3 consists of 16 residues. Per germline, CDR1 MGHRA and CDR2 YSYEKL. These data are also associated with another study on T cells in Graves' hyperthyroidism and ophthalmopathy. Turning to that study: Uncontrolled infection, other autoimmune disease, pregnancy or lactation disqualified patients from enrolment. An initial round of RT-PCR targeting the TCR CDR3 relied on the HTBI primer set.

This sample comprised peripheral blood mononuclear cells (PBMCs), obtained at new diagnosis, from a patient treated with antithyroid drugs. The genes are TRBV4-1 and TRBJ2-1; 10 nucleotides align to TRBD2. This sequence originates from a woman younger than 35 with Graves disease. The CDR3 DNA reads as TGCGCCAGCAGCCAACCCAGCGGGAGGGCCAGGAGTGAGCAGTTCTTC. Residues: CASSQPSGRARSEQFF.